These T cell receptor beta chains were read from a single sample in a study of blood T cell repertoires in COVID-19. Data came from immunoSEQ multiplex PCR; TCRdb stores just in-frame clones and leaves some out. The sample has 37,000 or so clones, roughly 88% seen once. What was sequenced was peripheral blood. Receptors originate from a man between 60 and 75 years old with active COVID-19. Each CDR3 is given with its conserved first and last residue. Fields, in order: J gene, V gene, D gene, clone size, CDR3 protein, CDR3 DNA. The D gene is left open where the match is weak. The size of a clone is reported for some rows only, either as once, few or many, or as a class for expanded clones.

TRBJ1-1,TRBV9,TRBD1,-,CASSGGQGLGTEAFF,TGTGCCAGCAGCGGCGGACAGGGTTTGGGCACTGAAGCTTTCTTT
TRBJ1-4,TRBV4-1,-,-,CASSQGRATSKLFF,TGCGCCAGCAGCCAAGGCAGGGCCACCAGTAAACTGTTTTTT
TRBJ1-1,TRBV27,TRBD1,once,CASSLLTGGMNTEAFF,TGTGCCAGCAGTTTACTAACAGGGGGCATGAACACTGAAGCTTTCTTT
TRBJ2-3,TRBV5-1,-,-,CASSPSTASTDTQYF,TGCGCCAGCAGCCCTAGCACGGCTAGCACAGATACGCAGTATTTT
TRBJ1-2,TRBV9,-,-,CASSVDPVSGGYGYTF,TGTGCCAGCAGCGTAGACCCGGTTTCCGGAGGCTATGGCTACACCTTC
TRBJ1-6,TRBV4-1,-,-,CASSQDGGARSYNSPLHF,TGCGCCAGCAGCCAAGATGGGGGGGCTCGGTCCTATAATTCACCCCTCCACTTT
TRBJ1-2,TRBV7-9,TRBD1,-,CASSLGRTGVDFNYGYTF,TGTGCCAGCAGCTTAGGACGGACAGGGGTAGACTTTAACTATGGCTACACCTTC
TRBJ1-1,TRBV19,TRBD1,-,CASSGPGQLNTEAFF,TGTGCCAGTAGTGGTCCGGGACAGTTGAACACTGAAGCTTTCTTT
TRBJ2-7,TRBV5-4,TRBD1,once,CASTSGQGAYEQYF,TGTGCCAGCACCTCCGGACAGGGAGCCTACGAGCAGTACTTC
TRBJ2-5,TRBV7-9,-,-,CASSLGGRGAQGETQYF,TGTGCCAGCAGCTTAGGCGGGCGGGGCGCTCAGGGAGAGACCCAGTACTTC
TRBJ1-5,TRBV21-1,-,once,CASSRGQSNQPQHF,TGTGCCAGCAGCCGAGGACAGAGCAATCAGCCCCAGCATTTT
TRBJ2-7,TRBV5-1,-,once,CASSLDGSSYEQYF,TGCGCCAGCAGCTTGGACGGTAGCTCCTACGAGCAGTACTTC
TRBJ2-1,TRBV7-9,TRBD1,-,CASSGTGQGSYNEQFF,TGTGCCAGCAGCGGAACTGGACAGGGGTCCTACAATGAGCAGTTCTTC
TRBJ2-4,TRBV7-8,-,-,CASSFRIGPGENIQYF,TGTGCCAGCAGCTTTAGAATTGGGCCAGGGGAAAACATTCAGTACTTC
TRBJ2-7,TRBV6-5,TRBD1,-,CAINPDRGSYEQYF,TGTGCCATCAACCCCGACAGGGGCTCCTACGAGCAGTACTTC
TRBJ2-1,TRBV6-5,TRBD2,-,CASTLGLAGDNEQFF,TGTGCCAGCACCCTCGGGCTAGCGGGAGACAATGAGCAGTTCTTC
TRBJ1-4,TRBV6-2/TRBV6-3,TRBD1,once,CASSYQQGSNEKLFF,TGTGCCAGCAGTTACCAACAGGGGTCGAATGAAAAACTGTTTTTT
TRBJ2-3,TRBV5-1,-,-,CASSSGLGGIRTDTQYF,TGCGCCAGCAGCTCGGGTCTTGGAGGAATCAGAACAGATACGCAGTATTTT
TRBJ2-2,TRBV5-1,-,-,CASRIDRSNTGELFF,TGCGCCAGCAGAATCGACAGGAGCAACACCGGGGAGCTGTTTTTT
TRBJ2-2,TRBV7-3,TRBD1,-,CASSTEDRDTGELFF,TGTGCCAGCAGCACCGAGGACAGGGACACCGGGGAGCTGTTTTTT
TRBJ1-3,TRBV3-1/TRBV3-2,-,-,CASSRTGPSGNTIYF,TGTGCCAGCAGCAGAACAGGGCCCTCTGGAAACACCATATATTTT
TRBJ2-1,TRBV11-1,-,-,CASSLDREEQFF,TGTGCCAGCAGCTTGGATAGGGAGGAGCAGTTCTTC
TRBJ1-2,TRBV5-4,TRBD1,-,CASSEGQGVYSYTF,TGTGCCAGCAGCGAGGGACAGGGGGTTTATAGCTACACCTTC
TRBJ2-7,TRBV27,-,-,CASSFSGNSYEQYF,TGTGCCAGCAGTTTTAGCGGAAACTCCTACGAGCAGTACTTC
TRBJ2-2,TRBV7-2,-,-,CASRRSTAGYTGELFF,TGTGCCAGCAGACGCTCCACAGCGGGCTATACCGGGGAGCTGTTTTTT
TRBJ1-5,TRBV28,TRBD1,-,CASSPSSTGTGFYSNQPQHF,TGTGCCAGCAGTCCCTCCTCAACCGGGACAGGGTTTTATAGCAATCAGCCCCAGCATTTT
TRBJ2-1,TRBV7-3,TRBD2,-,CASSFGLAGRNEQFF,TGTGCCAGCAGCTTCGGGCTAGCGGGACGAAATGAGCAGTTCTTC
TRBJ2-5,TRBV6-5,-,-,CASSPRYQETQYF,TGTGCCAGCAGCCCGAGGTACCAAGAGACCCAGTACTTC
TRBJ1-2,TRBV7-2,-,-,CASSLDPQGYGYTF,TGTGCCAGCAGCTTAGATCCCCAGGGCTATGGCTACACCTTC
TRBJ2-2,TRBV19,TRBD2,once,CASSIRLAGVTGELFF,TGTGCCAGTAGTATCAGGCTAGCGGGTGTCACCGGGGAGCTGTTTTTT
TRBJ2-1,TRBV27,TRBD1,-,CASSLRTGGNEQFF,TGTGCCAGCAGTCTTCGGACAGGGGGCAATGAGCAGTTCTTC
TRBJ2-2,TRBV5-1,TRBD1,-,CASSLGGSVTGELFF,TGCGCCAGCAGCTTAGGGGGCTCGGTCACCGGGGAGCTGTTTTTT
TRBJ1-3,TRBV5-6,-,-,CASSPMGAGNTIYF,TGTGCCAGCAGTCCCATGGGCGCCGGAAACACCATATATTTT
TRBJ2-7,TRBV7-8,TRBD2,-,CASSIPLAGEAYEQYF,TGTGCCAGCAGCATCCCGTTAGCGGGAGAAGCGTACGAGCAGTACTTC
TRBJ1-2,TRBV19,TRBD1,-,CASSRQGSSYGYTF,TGTGCCAGTAGCCGACAGGGTTCGTCCTATGGCTACACCTTC
TRBJ2-7,TRBV5-6,TRBD1,-,CASSYPGQIFSEQYF,TGTGCCAGCAGCTACCCGGGACAGATTTTCTCCGAGCAGTACTTC
TRBJ2-2,TRBV5-1,TRBD1,-,CASSLGQGAVFGELFF,TGCGCCAGCAGCTTGGGACAGGGGGCGGTTTTCGGGGAGCTGTTTTTT
TRBJ2-5,TRBV7-9,TRBD2,-,CASSQLAGGRETQYF,TGTGCCAGCAGCCAGCTAGCGGGAGGGCGAGAGACCCAGTACTTC
TRBJ2-7,TRBV10-3,TRBD1,-,CAISGQGAYEQYF,TGTGCCATCAGTGGACAGGGGGCCTACGAGCAGTACTTC
TRBJ2-1,TRBV5-1,TRBD2,few,CASSLGGLAGINEQFF,TGCGCCAGCAGCTTGGGGGGACTAGCGGGAATTAATGAGCAGTTCTTC
TRBJ2-2,TRBV11-3,-,-,CASSLDPVLEENTGELFF,TGTGCCAGCAGCTTAGATCCGGTTTTGGAGGAGAACACCGGGGAGCTGTTTTTT
TRBJ2-3,TRBV13,-,once,CASSHTRDTQYF,TGTGCCAGCAGCCATACGAGGGATACGCAGTATTTT
TRBJ2-3,TRBV11-2,TRBD2,few,CASSLEVLAGRTDTQYF,TGTGCCAGCAGCTTAGAGGTACTAGCGGGTCGCACAGATACGCAGTATTTT
TRBJ2-4,TRBV5-1,TRBD2,-,CASSQGGLSIQYF,TGCGCCAGCAGCCAGGGAGGGCTAAGCATTCAGTACTTC
TRBJ2-1,TRBV10-3,-,-,CAISESRSGEQFF,TGTGCCATCAGTGAGTCGAGAAGCGGTGAGCAGTTCTTC
TRBJ1-2,TRBV5-1,TRBD1,few,CASSFDRVDYGYTF,TGCGCCAGCAGTTTTGACAGGGTTGACTATGGCTACACCTTC